The 20 T cell receptor beta chains listed next were all sequenced from one sample in a study of identical twins. TCRdb analysed the 5' RACE reads with MiXCR anew, one entry per CDR3 protein. The data contain about 890,000 distinct CDR3 sequences, roughly an eighth of them singletons. These sequences were also reported in another study, on yellow fever vaccine responses in identical twins.

The specimen was PBMCs. These receptors originate from a woman aged 18-29 years in good health.

This clonotype was seen ten or more times. V is TRBV11-2 and J is TRBJ2-7; tentatively, D is TRBD2 (6 bases). The V and J ends lost 4 bases and 3 bases respectively, with 16 bases between them. The length of the CDR3 is 15 residues. CDR1 is SGHAT, CDR2 FQNNGV, per germline. CDR3: CASSSQREPVYEQYF. Here the CDR3 DNA reads TGTGCCAGCAGCTCTCAACGGGAGCCGGTCTACGAGCAGTACTTC.

V usage is TRBV20-1 and J usage is TRBJ2-1; 7 bases are a match to TRBD1. Germline assignment: CDR1 DFQATT and CDR2 SNEGSKA (reference sequence). V shed 2 bases, J shed 2 bases, and the junction held 6 bases outside the gene matches. There are 15 residues in the CDR3. CDR3 sequence (DNA): TGCAGTGCTAGATCACCGGGACAGACCTACAATGAGCAGTTCTTC. Residues: CSARSPGQTYNEQFF.

The chain links TRBV20-1 to TRBJ1-4; no definite D call. V was shortened by 2 bases and J by 6 bases, with 13 bases between the two germline ends. The CDR3 has 14 amino acids. Germline V gene lookup returns CDR1 DFQATT and CDR2 SNEGSKA (reference sequence). CDR3 in DNA: TGCAGTGCTAGACGAGGAGGCATTGATGAAAAACTGTTTTTT. Translated: CSARRGGIDEKLFF.

The rearrangement uses TRBV24-1 and TRBJ2-1; the match to TRBD1 covers 8 bases. V lost 3 bases, J lost 4 bases, and 7 bases stayed unmatched. Germline V gene lookup returns CDR1 KGHDR and CDR2 SFDVKD. This CDR3 comprises 16 residues. CDR3 nucleotide sequence: TGTGCCACCAGTGATGCCCTCGGGACAGGTTACAATGAGCAGTTCTTC. Translation gives CATSDALGTGYNEQFF.

The chain has TRBV29-1 and TRBJ1-4; D gene unclear. With 6 bases removed from V and 7 bases from J, the gap between germline ends came to 12 bases. The germline V gene has CDR1 SQVTM and CDR2 ANQGSEA. The CDR3 sequence is 12 residues long. The CDR3 nucleotides are TGCAGCGTACAAGACCCTTTTGAAAAACTGTTTTTT. This encodes CSVQDPFEKLFF.

This clonotype was counted a few times. The genes are TRBV28 and TRBJ2-1; 8 nucleotides align to TRBD1. The V gene's germline CDR1 is MDHEN and CDR2 SYDVKM. The CDR3 length is 16 residues. V dropped 3 bases and J dropped 7; count of bases not matched to a gene: 11. DNA for the CDR3: TGTGCCAGCAGTTTCCCTCAGGGGGCGTTTTTAAATGAGCAGTTCTTC. Residues: CASSFPQGAFLNEQFF.

The sample holds a few counts of this clonotype. The chain uses TRBV6-2 or TRBV6-3 and TRBJ2-1; D possibly matches TRBD1 or TRBD2 (5 bases each). Germline lookup yields CDR1 MNHEY and CDR2 SVGEGT. The CDR3 runs to 15 residues. V was trimmed by 2 bases and J by 5 bases, leaving 13 bases between them. CDR3 in DNA: TGTGCCAGCAGTTACCTCGGGGCAGGTCACAATGAGCAGTTCTTC. It is translated as CASSYLGAGHNEQFF.

This clonotype has just a few counts. This chain uses TRBV6-1 with TRBJ1-6; 7 positions match TRBD1. Germline-derived CDR1 and CDR2 are MNHNS and SASEGT. The CDR3 extends over 15 amino acids. The V segment lost 5 bases and the J segment 6 bases; nucleotides outside the gene matches: 7. CDR3 nucleotides: TGTGCCAGCAGTCGCGGGACAGTGATTAATTCACCCCTCCACTTT. Its translation: CASSRGTVINSPLHF.

This clonotype was observed many times. The CDR3 sequence: CSARDPGGMQETQYF. Here the CDR3 DNA reads TGCAGTGCTAGAGATCCTGGCGGGATGCAAGAGACCCAGTACTTC. The chain couples TRBV20-1 to TRBJ2-5; D perhaps matches TRBD2 (6 bases). The V gene's germline CDR1 is DFQATT and CDR2 SNEGSKA (reference sequence). Trimming pared 0 bases from V and 2 bases from J, leaving 13 bases between. This CDR3 is 15 amino acids long.

This chain connects TRBV20-1 to TRBJ2-4; a weak D match, TRBD1 (7 bases). V was clipped by 3 bases and J by 4 bases, with 19 bases between them. This CDR3 is 16 amino acids long. Germline CDR1 reads DFQATT; CDR2 reads SNEGSKA (reference sequence). The CDR3 loop is CSARGPGAGGKNIQYF. In DNA, the CDR3 is TGCAGTGCTAGGGGCCCGGGGGCAGGGGGGAAAAACATTCAGTACTTC.

This chain links TRBV5-1 with TRBJ2-3; no definite D call. Germline V gives CDR1 SGHRS, CDR2 YFSETQ. The length of the CDR3 is 15 residues. Trimming left V 7 bases short and J 0 bases short, with 15 bases between. The CDR3 DNA reads TGCGCCAGCTTTGTTGGAGATACTAGCACAGATACGCAGTATTTT. Its protein product is CASFVGDTSTDTQYF.

This clonotype has a handful of counts. J is TRBJ1-1 and V is TRBV3-1, with TRBD1 identical over 7 bases. Germline loops: CDR1 LGHDT, CDR2 YNNKEL (reference sequence). The CDR3 runs 13 residues. Trimming took 0 bases from V and 13 from J; bases not matched to a gene: 8. This chain's CDR3 is CASSQDYSRGDFF. The DNA for the CDR3 is TGTGCCAGCAGCCAAGATTACAGCAGGGGGGATTTCTTT.

The gene calls are TRBV18 and TRBJ2-7; the D call may be TRBD1 or TRBD2 (5 bases each). Trimming removed 3 bases from V and 4 bases from J, with 16 bases in between. The CDR3 is made up of 15 amino acids. Germline V gene sequence: CDR1 KGHSH, CDR2 LQKENI. The CDR3 bases are TGTGCCAGCTCACCGGGGACCAAGACCTTATACGAGCAGTACGTC. It codes for CASSPGTKTLYEQYV.

The chain has TRBV5-5 and TRBJ2-2, with D unclear. CDR3 length equals 14 residues. Germline CDR1 reads SGHKS; CDR2 reads YYEKEE (reference sequence). V was pared by 4 bases and J by 0 bases, with 7 bases between. CDR3 coding DNA: TGTGCCAGCAGCCAGTGGACGAACACCGGGGAGCTGTTTTTT. It is translated as CASSQWTNTGELFF.

This chain links TRBV7-9 with TRBJ1-1, with a possible D match to TRBD1 (5 bases). Looked up from germline, CDR1 is SEHNR and CDR2 is FQNEAQ (reference sequence). Trimming cost V 5 bases and J 7 bases, with 11 bases left between them. The CDR3 is made up of 12 amino acids. The CDR3 DNA sequence: TGTGCCAGCAGCCACGACAGTCTTGAAGCTTTCTTT. Translating it yields CASSHDSLEAFF.

This clonotype appeared a few times. The V call is TRBV12-3 or TRBV12-4, the J call TRBJ1-6; D is ambiguous. The CDR3 contains 14 residues. The ends were cut back, 3 bases at V and 10 bases at J, with 13 bases in the middle. In nucleotides, the CDR3 is TGTGCCAGCAGTTTTTCCGGGGTTGGCTCACCCCTCCACTTT. Protein: CASSFSGVGSPLHF.

The chain uses TRBV28 and TRBJ2-3; the match to TRBD2 covers 11 bases. CDR1 is MDHEN and CDR2 is SYDVKM in the germline V gene. After removal of 7 bases from V and 9 bases from J, the junction contained 15 bases not matched to a gene. CDR3 length: 16 residues. DNA for the CDR3: TGTGCCAGCACCTCCTTAGCGGGAGGGCCCGACATCACGCAGTATTTT. This translates into CASTSLAGGPDITQYF.

This clonotype was seen at least ten times. Written as DNA, the CDR3 is TGTGCCAGCAGTGAAGGGTGGCTGACGAACACTGAAGCTTTCTTT. Its translation is CASSEGWLTNTEAFF. V is TRBV2 and J is TRBJ1-1, with D unresolved. V dropped 1 base and J dropped 1 base, with 10 bases sitting between them. The CDR3 extends over 15 amino acids. Germline V gene sequence: CDR1 SNHLY, CDR2 FYNNEI.

V and J are TRBV9 and TRBJ2-5, with 12 bases matching TRBD2. V was pared by 4 bases and J by 5 bases, with 15 bases of the junction left unmatched. Per germline, CDR1 SGDLS and CDR2 YYNGEE. This CDR3 region has 18 residues. The CDR3: CASSTRTSGDIGLETQYF. The CDR3 region has the DNA TGTGCCAGCAGCACACGGACTAGCGGGGATATCGGGTTGGAGACCCAGTACTTC.

The V and J genes are TRBV4-1 and TRBJ2-7; TRBD2 matches 7 bases. This CDR3 has 15 residues. The germline V gene has CDR1 MGHRA and CDR2 YSYEKL. The V and J ends lost 1 base and 2 bases, in that order; junction bases with no gene match: 5. The CDR3 bases are TGCGCCAGCAGCCAAGGAGCGGGACCCACCTACGAGCAGTACTTC. Its protein product is CASSQGAGPTYEQYF.